The rows below give T cell receptor beta chains drawn from one sample of a study of blood T cell repertoires in COVID-19. The table came from immunoSEQ multiplex PCR; TCRdb's copy has only in-frame clones and leaves some out. The table lists about 150,000 clones, roughly 84% of them singletons. The sequenced sample was peripheral blood. Receptors were obtained from an elderly woman with active or convalescent COVID-19. CDR3s include the opening cysteine and the closing phenylalanine or tryptophan. The D gene is left open where the match is weak. Only part of the rows carry a size: once, few, many, or a class if the clone is expanded.

DNA: TGTGCCAGCAGCTTAGACCAGTATAGCGGGAGCAACAATGAGCAGTTCTTC
CDR3: CASSLDQYSGSNNEQFF
D: TRBD2
size: .
length: 17
V: TRBV11-3
J: TRBJ2-1

DNA: TGTGCCAGCAGCGGAACCGGGCCTCGGAGGGGCTACACCTTC
CDR3: CASSGTGPRRGYTF
D: .
size: .
length: 14
V: TRBV9
J: TRBJ1-2

DNA: TGTGCCAGCATTGGCAGGGGTGGCGGAACGTGGACTGAAGCTTTCTTT
CDR3: CASIGRGGGTWTEAFF
D: .
size: .
length: 16
V: TRBV27
J: TRBJ1-1

DNA: TGTGCCAGCAGTTCTACAGGCGCTCTGGGGACTGAAGCTTTCTTT
CDR3: CASSSTGALGTEAFF
D: .
size: once
length: 15
V: TRBV7-9
J: TRBJ1-1

DNA: TGTGCCAGCAGTTTATTGGGGGGGCCCCAGCATTTT
CDR3: CASSLLGGPQHF
D: .
size: .
length: 12
V: TRBV27
J: TRBJ1-5

DNA: TGTGCCAGCAGTCCCAACAGGGGGCTTAGAGGAAGGGAGCAGTTCTTC
CDR3: CASSPNRGLRGREQFF
D: TRBD1
size: .
length: 16
V: TRBV27
J: TRBJ2-1

DNA: TGTGCCAGCAGTCCCCTCTCCGGGACCTACAATGAGCAGTTCTTC
CDR3: CASSPLSGTYNEQFF
D: .
size: once
length: 15
V: TRBV28
J: TRBJ2-1

DNA: TGCGCCAGCAGCTTGGGACAGCCAGGAACCTACGAGCAGTACTTC
CDR3: CASSLGQPGTYEQYF
D: .
size: .
length: 15
V: TRBV5-1
J: TRBJ2-7

DNA: TGTGCCAGCAGCGCGGGACTAGCGGGAGTCGATGAGCAGTTCTTC
CDR3: CASSAGLAGVDEQFF
D: TRBD2
size: .
length: 15
V: TRBV11-3
J: TRBJ2-1

DNA: TGTGCCAGCAGACCATTTGGGACAGGGTGGATCGCTGAAGCTTTCTTT
CDR3: CASRPFGTGWIAEAFF
D: TRBD1
size: .
length: 16
V: TRBV27
J: TRBJ1-1

DNA: TGCGCCAGCAGCTTGTCACAGGGGGGAACCGGGGAGCTGTTTTTT
CDR3: CASSLSQGGTGELFF
D: TRBD1
size: .
length: 15
V: TRBV5-1
J: TRBJ2-2

DNA: TGTGCCAGCAGCAACGGCGGGCTCGGGGGCAATCAGCCCCAGCATTTT
CDR3: CASSNGGLGGNQPQHF
D: .
size: .
length: 16
V: TRBV21-1
J: TRBJ1-5

DNA: TGTGCCAGCAGTGCCCCGGGACAGAATCAGCCCCAGCATTTT
CDR3: CASSAPGQNQPQHF
D: TRBD1
size: .
length: 14
V: TRBV2
J: TRBJ1-5

DNA: TGCGCCAGCAGCTTCCCGGGACTAGCGGTATACAATGAGCAGTTCTTC
CDR3: CASSFPGLAVYNEQFF
D: TRBD2
size: .
length: 16
V: TRBV5-1
J: TRBJ2-1

DNA: TGTGCCAGCAGCTTAAGGGGCGACTATAATTCACCCCTCCACTTT
CDR3: CASSLRGDYNSPLHF
D: .
size: .
length: 15
V: TRBV7-3
J: TRBJ1-6

DNA: TGTGCCAGCAGCTTAGATGAAACAGGCGCACAGAGGCATTTT
CDR3: CASSLDETGAQRHF
D: .
size: .
length: 14
V: TRBV7-8
J: TRBJ1-5

DNA: TGTGCCAGCAGTCCGCGGACAGGGCAGGATGAAAAACTGTTTTTT
CDR3: CASSPRTGQDEKLFF
D: TRBD1
size: .
length: 15
V: TRBV25-1
J: TRBJ1-4

DNA: TGCGCCAGCAGCGACGCTAGCGGGGCGGATACGCAGTATTTT
CDR3: CASSDASGADTQYF
D: TRBD2
size: .
length: 14
V: TRBV5-1
J: TRBJ2-3

DNA: TGTGCCAGTAGTATGAGGGGACAGGGGGCGTCCGGGGCCAACGTCCTGACTTTC
CDR3: CASSMRGQGASGANVLTF
D: TRBD1
size: .
length: 18
V: TRBV19
J: TRBJ2-6

DNA: TGTGCCAGCAGCTTAACAGGGTTTAACTATGGCTACACCTTC
CDR3: CASSLTGFNYGYTF
D: .
size: .
length: 14
V: TRBV7-2
J: TRBJ1-2

DNA: TGTGCCAGCAGTTCTGACAGGGTCCAGCCCCAGCATTTT
CDR3: CASSSDRVQPQHF
D: TRBD1
size: .
length: 13
V: TRBV6-5
J: TRBJ1-5

DNA: TGTGCCAGCAGCTCCGGGACACTATATACTGAGCAGTTCTTC
CDR3: CASSSGTLYTEQFF
D: .
size: few
length: 14
V: TRBV7-3
J: TRBJ2-1

DNA: TGTGCCAGCAGCACGGGACTTTCGGACACTGAAGCTTTCTTT
CDR3: CASSTGLSDTEAFF
D: .
size: .
length: 14
V: TRBV7-9
J: TRBJ1-1